This TCR beta chain was sequenced for a study of cytomegalovirus exposure and HLA in healthy donors. Study-level results: Sequencing likely caused a cluster of highly shared sequence variants.

PCR used 60 Vbeta primers and 13 Jbeta primers. This table comes from immunoSEQ multiplex PCR, and its TCRdb copy is limited to in-frame clones, with some not included. The sample carries about 200,000 clones, around 80% recorded once. With regard to this clone: The antigen is not known.

The CDR3 sequence is 12 residues long. The germline V and J ends were trimmed by 6 bases and 3 bases, with 8 bases remaining between them. CDR1 MDHEN and CDR2 SYDVKM come from the germline V gene. The V and J genes are TRBV28 and TRBJ1-2; D not resolved. The receptor was isolated from a woman aged 18-30 years in good health and CMV-seronegative. The sample consisted of PBMCs. This chain's CDR3 is CASRMRYYGYTF. Written as DNA, the CDR3 is TGTGCCAGCAGGATGAGGTACTATGGCTACACCTTC.